The clone carrying this TCR beta chain showed up just a few times. The entry originates in a study of shared clonotypes between healthy human individuals. Clones were sequenced by immunoSEQ multiplex PCR, and TCRdb holds only the in-frame ones, with some missing. The data contain approximately 1,000,000 clones, approximately 75% of them singletons. Sequencing was done on a sample of memory CD4+ T cells from PBMCs. Subset in this sample: CD45RA-negative fraction. The TCR originated in a man aged 18 to 30 in good health. Some clones in this sample may be carry-over from other donors' samples.

DNA of the CDR3: TGTGCCAGCAGTGTAGGGACAGGAGGGGACTATGGCTACACCTTC. As protein: CASSVGTGGDYGYTF. The rearrangement uses TRBV6-1 and TRBJ1-2; 8 bases agree with TRBD1. Trimming removed 4 bases from V and 3 bases from J; junction bases left unmatched: 7. The CDR3 is 15 residues long. CDR1 is MNHNS, CDR2 SASEGT, per germline.